What follows are 21 T cell receptor beta chains derived from one specimen sequenced in a study of early T cells in non-severe SARS-CoV-2 infection (dated by TCRdb to the early 2020s). Library generation was performed with 5' RACE. TCRdb shows the sequencer as NextSeq 500. TCRdb cleaned the public reads at Q25 with fastp, built clones with MiXCR and kept in-frame beta chains. Rows are combined by CDR3 protein, so each entry shows the most common genes and DNA. This sample has tens of thousands of distinct CDR3 sequences in its table, and under 14% of those were observed once. The ten biggest clones cover about 1.7% of the sample. The sequencing sample was made of whole blood. The receptor source for this set is an adult who was a healthcare worker with PCR-confirmed SARS-CoV-2 infection or an uninfected control (not recorded which).

As DNA, the CDR3 is TGCAGCGCGCAGGGAGAAAGCTCCTACGAGCAGTACTTC. Its translation: CSAQGESSYEQYF. V is TRBV29-1 and J is TRBJ2-7; D tentatively reads TRBD1 or TRBD2 (5 bases each). CDR1 is SQVTM, CDR2 ANQGSEA, per germline. There are 13 residues in the CDR3. Trimming stripped 7 bases from V and 0 bases from J, with 13 bases between.

The chain uses TRBV25-1 and TRBJ2-7; D gene uncertain. CDR3 size: 14 residues. V dropped 6 bases and J dropped 0 bases, with 12 bases sitting between them. Germline V gene lookup returns CDR1 MGHDK and CDR2 SYGVNS. Here the CDR3 DNA reads TGTGCCAGCAGCAGAACAGACCTCTCCTACGAGCAGTACTTC. The encoded protein is CASSRTDLSYEQYF.

This clonotype was observed at least ten times. The chain links TRBV2 to TRBJ1-3; 7 nucleotides match TRBD1. The CDR3 is 18 residues long. Trimming took 3 bases from V and 0 from J; bases not matched to a gene: 11. The germline gives CDR1 SNHLY, CDR2 FYNNEI. The CDR3 DNA is TGTGCCAGCAGTGAGCCTAGGGACAGCTTATTCTCTGGAAACACCATATATTTT. This codes for CASSEPRDSLFSGNTIYF.

The chain has TRBV3-1 and TRBJ1-5, with D possibly TRBD1 on 5 matching bases. The CDR3 has 13 amino acids. The V end was cut by 2 bases, the J end by 11 bases, with 13 bases between. Germline-derived CDR1 and CDR2 are LGHDT and YNNKEL (reference sequence). Here the CDR3 reads CASSQTQGRAQHF. The CDR3 DNA sequence: TGTGCCAGCAGCCAAACCCAGGGTAGGGCCCAGCATTTT.

There are many counts of this clonotype. V and J are TRBV14 and TRBJ1-1; D may be TRBD1 (6 bases). Germline values: CDR1 SGHDN, CDR2 FVKESK. The CDR3 is 11 amino acids. V was trimmed by 3 bases and J by 11 bases, leaving 10 bases between them. CDR3 protein: CASSHDRQAFF. CDR3 nucleotides: TGTGCCAGCAGCCATGACAGGCAGGCTTTCTTT.

This clonotype was picked up many times. The CDR3, as DNA: TGTGCCAGCAGCTTAGATTGGGAGGGGACGAACACTGAAGCTTTCTTT. It translates to CASSLDWEGTNTEAFF. The chain has TRBV11-2 and TRBJ1-1; D is perhaps TRBD1 (5 bases). Germline V lookup: CDR1 SGHAT, CDR2 FQNNGV. V was clipped by 0 bases and J by 1 base, with 12 bases between them. The CDR3 sequence is 16 residues long.

The rearrangement links TRBV2 to TRBJ2-1; D is possibly TRBD1 or TRBD2 (6 bases each). The CDR3 spans 16 residues. The germline V gene encodes CDR1 SNHLY and CDR2 FYNNEI. Trimming stripped 8 bases from V and 6 bases from J, with 23 bases between. Written as DNA, the CDR3 is TGTGCCAGCCGGGCTTGGGGGGCCCGGGGTGTCAATGAGCAGTTCTTC. This translates into CASRAWGARGVNEQFF.

This clonotype came up a few times. The V call is TRBV30, the J call TRBJ1-1; TRBD1 agrees at 9 bases. The germline V gene encodes CDR1 GTSNPN and CDR2 SVGIG (reference sequence). The V and J ends lost 4 bases and 5 bases, in that order; junction bases with no gene match: 8. This CDR3 spans 14 amino acids. The CDR3 sequence: CAWNSGTGSTEAFF. The CDR3 DNA reads TGTGCCTGGAACTCCGGGACAGGGAGTACTGAAGCTTTCTTT.

The chain recombines TRBV2 with TRBJ1-1; D remains ambiguous. The CDR3 runs to 15 residues. V dropped 5 bases and J dropped 4 bases, with 17 bases sitting between them. The V gene's germline CDR1 is SNHLY and CDR2 FYNNEI. CDR3 bases: TGTGCCAGCAGTTATGCAGCGGAGTTGGGCACTGAAGCTTTCTTT. This translates into CASSYAAELGTEAFF.

Ten or more counts support this clonotype. V gene TRBV20-1 combines with J gene TRBJ1-1; D perhaps matches TRBD1 (6 bases). The germline V gene encodes CDR1 DFQATT and CDR2 SNEGSKA (reference sequence). This CDR3 is 14 amino acids long. V gave up 3 bases and J gave up 1 base, with 12 bases separating them. In nucleotides, the CDR3 is TGCAGTGCTAGGGGGGACAACTGGAACACTGAAGCTTTCTTT. It codes for CSARGDNWNTEAFF.

This clonotype was detected many times. J is TRBJ2-5 and V is TRBV6-2 or TRBV6-3, with D tentatively TRBD2 (6 bases). Trimming left V 6 bases short and J 4 bases short, with 18 bases between. The CDR3 is made up of 15 amino acids. In germline, CDR1 is MNHEY, CDR2 SVGEGT. The CDR3 DNA sequence: TGTGCCAGCAGCTCCTCGGGGGTTCAAAGAGAGACCCAGTACTTC. Residues: CASSSSGVQRETQYF.

This clonotype was counted at least ten times. The CDR3 sequence: CASRGVGTGSLENSPLHF. The CDR3 nucleotides read TGTGCCAGTAGAGGGGTCGGGACAGGGAGTCTGGAGAATTCACCCCTCCACTTT. The chain uses TRBV19 and TRBJ1-6; 9 positions agree with TRBD1. In germline, CDR1 is LNHDA, CDR2 SQIVND (reference sequence). The CDR3 is made up of 18 amino acids. The V and J ends lost 6 bases and 7 bases, in that order; junction bases with no gene match: 16. The variable domain in full, with the rest retrieved from reference TRBV19 and TRBJ1-6, is DGGITQSPKYLFRKEGQNVTLSCEQNLNHDAMYWYRQDPGQGLRLIYYSQIVNDFQKGDIAEGYSVSREKKESFPLTVTSAQKNPTAFYLCASRGVGTGSLENSPLHFGNGTRLTVT.

This clonotype was counted ten times or more. The chain uses TRBV20-1 and TRBJ2-2; D unclear. The V end lost 6 bases, the J end lost 3 bases, and 8 bases lay between the germline ends. CDR3 length equals 12 residues. Germline values: CDR1 DFQATT, CDR2 SNEGSKA (reference sequence). The CDR3 DNA is TGCAGTGCGCGACAACACACCGGGGAGCTGTTTTTT. It encodes CSARQHTGELFF.

The V call is TRBV27, the J call TRBJ1-2; 7 bases line up with TRBD1. V lost 5 bases to trimming and J lost 12 bases; unmatched junction nucleotides: 12. In germline, CDR1 is MNHEY, CDR2 SMNVEV (reference sequence). CDR3 size: 13 residues. The CDR3 is CASSPETGLPDTF. DNA of the CDR3: TGTGCCAGCAGTCCAGAGACAGGGTTACCGGACACCTTC.

This clonotype was seen many times. The chain recombines TRBV6-2 or TRBV6-3 with TRBJ1-2, with TRBD1 matching 8 bases. This CDR3 is built from 15 residues. V was pared by 6 bases and J by 7 bases, with 13 bases of the junction left unmatched. In germline, CDR1 is MNHEY, CDR2 SVGEGT. As DNA, the CDR3 is TGTGCCAGCAGCTCCCCCCCGATGACAGGGGCTGGCTACACCTTC. Translating gives CASSSPPMTGAGYTF.

This chain links TRBV20-1 with TRBJ1-2; D is perhaps TRBD1 (5 bases). The CDR3 is 13 amino acids. Germline values: CDR1 DFQATT, CDR2 SNEGSKA (reference sequence). The V gene lost 6 bases and the J gene lost 0 bases, with 11 bases spanning the gap. The CDR3 spells CSAGDETNYGYTF. In DNA, the CDR3 is TGCAGTGCCGGGGACGAGACTAACTATGGCTACACCTTC.

The CDR3 region has the DNA TGTGCCAGCAGCTTGGTTGTCCTAGCGACAAACAATGAGCAGTTCTTC. Its translation is CASSLVVLATNNEQFF. V and J are TRBV5-6 and TRBJ2-1; possibly TRBD2 for D (6 bases). This CDR3 spans 16 amino acids. V shed 0 bases and J shed 5 bases, with 15 bases lying between them. The V gene's germline CDR1 is SGHDT and CDR2 YYEEEE.

This clonotype was seen ten or more times. The V gene is TRBV12-3 or TRBV12-4, the J gene TRBJ2-1, with 9 bases fitting TRBD2. The CDR3 loop spans 16 amino acids. V trimming: 4 bases; J trimming: 8 bases; junction bases outside the gene matches: 12. As DNA, the CDR3 is TGTGCCAGCAGTTCCACTGGGCGGGGGGGCCGCGATGAGCAGTTCTTC. The encoded protein is CASSSTGRGGRDEQFF.

The CDR3 is CALEVGATDTQYF. The CDR3 region has the DNA TGTGCACTCGAGGTGGGCGCCACAGATACGCAGTATTTT. The rearrangement joins TRBV30 to TRBJ2-3; no definite D call. Per germline, CDR1 GTSNPN and CDR2 SVGIG (reference sequence). The CDR3 totals 13 residues.

This clonotype was counted at least ten times. The chain combines TRBV11-3 with TRBJ1-1; maybe TRBD1 (6 bases). The germline CDR1 and CDR2 sequences are SGHNT and YENEEA. There are 13 residues in the CDR3. V was pared by 5 bases and J by 1 base, with 8 bases between. The DNA of the CDR3 is TGTGCCAGCAGCAGGGGACAGAACACTGAAGCTTTCTTT. Protein sequence: CASSRGQNTEAFF.

A few counts support this clonotype. The chain links TRBV7-9 to TRBJ1-4, with 8 bases fitting TRBD1. CDR1 and CDR2 (germline): SEHNR, FQNEAQ (reference sequence). Unmatched junction bases numbered 7, after V lost 5 bases and J lost 5 bases. The CDR3 has 15 residues. CDR3 in amino acids: CASSPGQGENEKLFF. For the CDR3, the DNA is TGTGCCAGCAGCCCAGGACAGGGCGAAAATGAAAAACTGTTTTTT.